This TCR beta chain was captured in a study of CD8+ T cells in alopecia areata. Across the whole study: Treated patients were given oral tofacitinib, which was dosed at 5 to 10 mg twice daily.

V dropped 0 bases and J dropped 7; count of bases not matched to a gene: 0. From germline, CDR1 is SGHTA and CDR2 FQGTGA. CDR3 length equals 14 residues. Concerning this clone: Its antigen is not known.

The treatment here: oral pan-JAK inhibitor, 5-10 mg twice daily. Study-wide points: Mice showed TCR sharing more clearly than patients did, possibly owing to HLA. Tofacitinib significantly brought down scalp clonality and expanded CD8+ clones among top 100.

Sequencing used cDNA as its template, made by extracting RNA and reverse transcribing it. Sequencing used immunoSEQ multiplex PCR; TCRdb keeps in-frame clones, though not all of them. The table shows just over 150,000 clones, with 65% occurring only once. This specimen consisted of CD4+ T cells sorted from blood, obtained at week 4, from a patient treated with tofacitinib. J is TRBJ1-6 and V is TRBV7-3; 7 bases align to TRBD1. The sequence derives from a human donor with alopecia areata. The chain's CDR3 is CASSLTGQNSPLHF. CDR3 DNA sequence: TGTGCCAGCAGCTTAACGGGACAGAATTCACCCCTCCACTTT.